Presented here are 14 T cell receptor beta chains from one specimen sequenced in a study of blood T cell repertoires in COVID-19. TCRdb's copy holds only in-frame clones and misses some; the assay was immunoSEQ multiplex PCR. This sample has around 160,000 clones, with around 87% found just once. The sequenced material came from peripheral blood. These TCRs come from a woman aged 70-85 years with COVID-19, enrolled during active disease.

J is TRBJ2-5 and V is TRBV28, with TRBD1 matching 8 bases. CDR3 length: 16 residues. The germline CDR1 and CDR2 sequences are MDHEN and SYDVKM. V trimming: 6 bases; J trimming: 1 base; junction bases outside the gene matches: 10. This chain's CDR3 is CASSLIQGAPQETQYF. CDR3 DNA: TGTGCCAGCAGCCTAATCCAGGGGGCCCCCCAAGAGACCCAGTACTTC.

V is TRBV6-5 and J is TRBJ1-3; a possible D gene is TRBD1 (5 bases). The CDR3 has 16 residues. The V end lost 0 bases, the J end lost 0 bases, and 9 bases lay between the germline ends. Germline V gene sequence: CDR1 MNHEY, CDR2 SVGAGI. The CDR3 DNA reads TGTGCCAGCAGTTACTCCTACAGGCTCTCTGGAAACACCATATATTTT. Its translation is CASSYSYRLSGNTIYF.

V gene TRBV10-3 combines with J gene TRBJ1-4, with TRBD1 identical over 9 bases. The CDR3 is 18 amino acids. Germline values: CDR1 ENHRY, CDR2 SYGVKD. V was pared by 2 bases and J by 6 bases, with 13 bases of the junction left unmatched. As DNA, the CDR3 is TGTGCCATCAGTGAGAGGATGGACGCGGGACAGGGCGATGAAAAACTGTTTTTT. This encodes CAISERMDAGQGDEKLFF.

V is TRBV18 and J is TRBJ2-1; the match to TRBD2 covers 14 bases. The ends lost 0 bases at V and 6 bases at J; junction bases unmatched: 4. Germline CDR1 KGHSH, CDR2 LQKENI. CDR3 length equals 17 residues. The CDR3 region is CASSPPGLAGGGNEQFF. The CDR3 DNA reads TGTGCCAGCTCACCACCCGGACTAGCGGGGGGTGGCAATGAGCAGTTCTTC.

The rearrangement uses TRBV4-1 and TRBJ1-4; D perhaps matches TRBD1 (5 bases). The CDR3 is made up of 13 amino acids. Germline lookup yields CDR1 MGHRA and CDR2 YSYEKL. V was clipped by 1 base and J by 5 bases, with 5 bases between them. DNA for the CDR3: TGCGCCAGCAGCCAAGGACAGAATGAAAAACTGTTTTTT. Translation: CASSQGQNEKLFF.

The V call is TRBV5-6, the J call TRBJ1-2; D unclear. Germline lookup yields CDR1 SGHDT and CDR2 YYEEEE. Trimming stripped 1 base from V and 4 bases from J, with 14 bases between. The CDR3 has 15 amino acids. CDR3 residues: CASSLRTADFYGYTF. The CDR3 DNA sequence: TGTGCCAGCAGCTTGCGAACAGCCGATTTCTATGGCTACACCTTC.

This clone was detected only a few times. V is TRBV5-4 and J is TRBJ1-2, with 7 bases that match TRBD1. CDR1 is SGHNT and CDR2 is YYREEE in the germline V gene (reference sequence). V gave up 4 bases and J gave up 5 bases; unmatched junction bases: 5. The CDR3 is 13 residues long. Here the CDR3 reads CASSHPDRYGYTF. CDR3 DNA sequence: TGTGCCAGCAGCCACCCGGACAGGTATGGCTACACCTTC.

The rearrangement uses TRBV6-2 or TRBV6-3 and TRBJ1-1; tentatively, D is TRBD1 (6 bases). The germline V gene has CDR1 MNHEY and CDR2 SVGEGT. The V gene lost 5 bases and the J gene lost 1 base, with 14 bases spanning the gap. CDR3 size: 15 residues. The CDR3 here is CASSNRDIGNTEAFF. In DNA form, the CDR3 reads TGTGCCAGCAGTAATCGGGACATAGGGAACACTGAAGCTTTCTTT.

This sequence joins TRBV6-5 and TRBJ1-4; D uncertain. This CDR3 comprises 14 residues. The germline gives CDR1 MNHEY, CDR2 SVGAGI. V was clipped by 2 bases and J by 7 bases, with 11 bases between them. The CDR3 region is CASSYGGYGEKLFF. Written as DNA, the CDR3 is TGTGCCAGCAGTTACGGAGGATATGGTGAAAAACTGTTTTTT.

The rearrangement links TRBV27 to TRBJ2-3, with 10 bases matching TRBD2. V was pared by 3 bases and J by 0 bases, with 9 bases of the junction left unmatched. The V gene's germline CDR1 is MNHEY and CDR2 SMNVEV (reference sequence). This CDR3 is 18 amino acids long. CDR3 in amino acids: CASSFPRRSGGSTDTQYF. As DNA, the CDR3 is TGTGCCAGCAGTTTCCCCAGGCGTAGCGGGGGGAGCACAGATACGCAGTATTTT.

The chain is built from TRBV4-1 and TRBJ1-6, with D maybe TRBD1 (5 bases). The CDR3 is 16 residues long. Germline lookup yields CDR1 MGHRA and CDR2 YSYEKL. V was shortened by 0 bases and J by 6 bases, with 12 bases between the two germline ends. The CDR3 DNA is TGCGCCAGCAGCCAAGATGCACAGGCTAGTAATTCACCCCTCCACTTT. Protein product: CASSQDAQASNSPLHF.

The V call is TRBV2, the J call TRBJ1-2; 10 nucleotides align to TRBD1. After removal of 4 bases from V and 5 bases from J, the junction contained 4 bases not matched to a gene. There are 14 residues in the CDR3. CDR1 is SNHLY, CDR2 FYNNEI, per germline. For the CDR3, the DNA is TGTGCCAGCAGTGTGGACAGGGGGGAATATGGCTACACCTTC. It specifies CASSVDRGEYGYTF. Full variable domain (remainder filled in from reference TRBV2 and TRBJ1-2): EPEVTQTPSHQVTQMGQEVILRCVPISNHLYFYWYRQILGQKVEFLVSFYNNEISEKSEIFDDQFSVERPDGSNFTLKIRSTKLEDSAMYFCASSVDRGEYGYTFGSGTRLTVV.

CDR3 nucleotide sequence: TGTGCCAGCAGTTTGCAGGGCTGGGCTTTCTTT. Translating it yields CASSLQGWAFF. The rearrangement joins TRBV12-3 or TRBV12-4 to TRBJ1-1, with D perhaps matching TRBD1 (5 bases). The CDR3 contains 11 residues. Trimming cost V 3 bases and J 11 bases, with 10 bases left between them.

The gene calls are TRBV2 and TRBJ2-2; D ambiguous. The germline V gene encodes CDR1 SNHLY and CDR2 FYNNEI. The CDR3 spans 13 residues. V shed 11 bases and J shed 4 bases, with 14 bases lying between them. The CDR3, as DNA: TGTGCCTCCCAGTGGAGTCTCACCGGGGAGCTGTTTTTT. Encoded protein: CASQWSLTGELFF.